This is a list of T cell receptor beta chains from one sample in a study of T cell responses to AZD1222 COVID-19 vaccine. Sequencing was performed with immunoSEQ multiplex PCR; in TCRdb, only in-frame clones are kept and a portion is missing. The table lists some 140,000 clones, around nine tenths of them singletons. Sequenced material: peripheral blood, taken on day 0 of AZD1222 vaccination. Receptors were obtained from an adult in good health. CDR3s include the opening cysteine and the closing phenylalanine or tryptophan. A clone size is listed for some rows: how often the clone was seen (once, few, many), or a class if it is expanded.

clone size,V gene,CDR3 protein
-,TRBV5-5,CASSSLGNDQPQHF
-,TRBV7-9,CASSPLGREGSYEQYF
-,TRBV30,CAWSVGNRADYGYTF
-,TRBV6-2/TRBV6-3,CASSYDQYTGELFF
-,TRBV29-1,CSAGQLMNTEAFF
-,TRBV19,CASRRTWGRDPGYTF
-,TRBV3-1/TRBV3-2,CASSLNLDDEQFF
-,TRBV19,CASSINGRNEGYTF
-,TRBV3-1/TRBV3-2,CASSRNLNTDTQYF
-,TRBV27,CASSSPGQANSPLHF
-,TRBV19,CASSGGSGGNQPQHF
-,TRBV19,CASSIGMTGGTEAFF
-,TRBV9,CASSVGTVGSYEQYF
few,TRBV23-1,CATDPSGRAGANEQYF
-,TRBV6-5,CASRGLAVGTQYF
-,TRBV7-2,CASSPGTDYGYTF
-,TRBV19,CASSSSLRGGRGTDTQYF
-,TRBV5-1,CASSSQDRDLYNEQFF
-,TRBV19,CASSIVRQGPTEAFF
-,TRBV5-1,CASGENTEAFF
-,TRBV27,CASRTDNMNTEAFF
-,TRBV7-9,CASSPRGTSSHSYEQYF
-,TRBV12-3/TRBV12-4,CASSPTASYGYTF
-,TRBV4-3,CASSQSGGLNEQFF
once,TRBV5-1,CASSLGYGGANVLTF
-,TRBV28,CASSFSPPSTEAFF
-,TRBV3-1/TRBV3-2,CASSQASQGSSYEQYF
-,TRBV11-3,CASSSRNTEAFF
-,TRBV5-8,CASSPNIAAGQYNEQFF
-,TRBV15,CATSSTGDTEAFF